What follows is one T cell receptor (beta chain) and its context. Which antigen it targets is not known. No much larger clone exists at a distance of one base, and base qualities are not known. The record originates from a study of blood T cell repertoires in COVID-19 (dated by TCRdb to 2020 to 2022). Notes on the research overall: Samples covering the acute and convalescent phases of COVID-19 were provided by collaborators in the United States, Italy and Spain. Deeply sampled blood TCRbeta repertoires from subjects exposed to, actively infected with, or recovered from COVID-19 were included in the dataset. Where available, HLA class I and class II types were obtained from metadata supplied by the sample provider rather than from assay-based typing. The prospective study material was composed of cDNA or gDNA derived from T cells, B-cell-depleted T cells, or PBMCs. The repertoires were made available in a free public database intended to serve as a resource for research on the immune response to SARS-CoV-2. Samples came from the ongoing ImmuneRACE study (first 160 participants) plus 1,254 subjects from 6 global collaborators. Nearly every sample came with metadata listing a de-identified subject ID, COVID-19 status, age in years and sex. Study-level results and caveats: Clinical and demographic metadata were provided uncurated, with the amount varying by source and participant.

The immunoSEQ Assay, a bias-controlled multiplex PCR, was used to amplify TCRbeta CDR3 regions from genomic DNA. Under the source paper's analysis protocol: Nucleated cell counts per sample were estimated from amplification of reference gene primers within the assay. To quantify the absolute abundance of each unique TCRbeta CDR3 rearrangement, sequence reads were collapsed and filtered. For each sample, productive Simpson clonality was calculated as the square root of Simpson's diversity index across productive rearrangements. TCRdb provides this immuneACCESS table in a form limited to in-frame rearrangements. Some clones are lacking; in checked studies, under half of them reflect an unresolved V gene, and why the rest are absent is not known. V, J and clone size derive from that table, while D and trimming were established from the DNA sequence. This sample holds around 130,000 clones; about 83% were observed only once. The ten largest clonotypes hold 9.5% to 15% of the sample.

Taken from cysteine to phenylalanine, the CDR3 has 14 residues. CDR3 DNA only is kept here, 42 bases in frame from base 1. The junction shows trimming of 3 bases on V and 0 bases on J, plus 11 bases between the germline ends. Via the germline V gene (reference sequence), CDR1 is GTSNPN and CDR2 SVGIG. Collaborating institutions collected whole blood in K2EDTA tubes following their own protocols. Collaborator samples were shipped for TCRbeta analysis as frozen whole blood, isolated PBMCs, or DNA extracted from either sample type. This TCR derives from a human donor in a cohort sampled during active COVID-19. Sequencing was carried out using peripheral blood. The chain links TRBV30 with TRBJ1-2; the D gene cannot be resolved reliably. The CDR3 protein is CAWSPPPANYGYTF. The DNA is TGTGCCTGGAGCCCCCCCCCTGCTAACTATGGCTACACCTTC.